This passage covers 24 T cell receptor beta chains from one sample sequenced in a study of prognosis after radiotherapy for stage I lung cancer. Genomic DNA provided the template from which TCR beta CDR3 was amplified by two-round multiplex PCR. Used in first-round PCR were primers specific to each TRBV and TRBJ gene. MiXCR was run by TCRdb on the multiplex PCR reads, yielding one entry per CDR3 protein. The repertoire has 11,000 to 15,000 distinct CDR3 sequences, around 54% of them found once; the top ten carry about a quarter. The sample here was PBMCs, taken before or after stereotactic body radiation therapy (not recorded which). The source is a donor aged 50 or older with non-small cell lung cancer.

Within the sample, this clonotype is medium-sized. Here the CDR3 reads CASSLARGTHQPQHF. DNA for the CDR3: TGTGCCAGCAGTTTAGCGAGGGGGACTCATCAGCCCCAGCATTTT. The chain links TRBV12-3 or TRBV12-4 to TRBJ1-5; D perhaps matches TRBD1 (6 bases). Trimming pared 0 bases from V and 5 bases from J, leaving 11 bases between. The CDR3 extends over 15 amino acids.

This clonotype was detected only a few times. A far larger clone is off by one base, so a read error is likely. The rearrangement links TRBV6-4 to TRBJ1-2, with D uncertain. The V end lost 5 bases, the J end lost 7 bases, and 20 bases lay between the germline ends. The germline gives CDR1 MRHNA, CDR2 SNTAGT. This CDR3 contains 15 residues. The CDR3: CASSYDLWVASGYTF. The CDR3 coding sequence is TGTGCCAGCAGTTACGATTTGTGGGTGGCTAGTGGCTACACCTTC.

This clonotype has just one count. This chain joins TRBV7-6 and TRBJ2-1, with unresolved D. The V gene lost 5 bases and the J gene lost 8 bases, with 10 bases spanning the gap. The V gene's germline CDR1 is SGHVS and CDR2 FNYEAQ. This CDR3 is built from 12 residues. The CDR3 region has the DNA TGTGCCAGCAGCAAACCGTGGGATGAGCAGTTCTTC. This encodes CASSKPWDEQFF.

In its sample, this clonotype was seen many times. The chain uses TRBV14 and TRBJ2-5; 12 nucleotides line up with TRBD2. The CDR3 sequence is 16 residues long. Germline loops: CDR1 SGHDN, CDR2 FVKESK. Losses at the gene ends were 0 bases for V and 4 bases for J; bases not matched to a gene: 3. The CDR3 DNA reads as TGTGCCAGCAGCCAAGAAGGACTAGCGGGATTAGAGACCCAGTACTTC. Protein: CASSQEGLAGLETQYF. The full variable domain, completed using reference TRBV14 and TRBJ2-5, is EAGVTQFPSHSVIEKGQTVTLRCDPISGHDNLYWYRRVMGKEIKFLLHFVKESKQDESGMPNNRFLAERTGGTYSTLKVQPAELEDSGVYFCASSQEGLAGLETQYFGPGTRLLVL.

By its share, this clonotype is medium-sized (0.01 to 0.1%). The chain combines TRBV24-1 with TRBJ2-3, with a possible D match to TRBD1 (6 bases). Germline V gene data show CDR1 as KGHDR and CDR2 as SFDVKD. The CDR3 covers 16 residues. Between the trimmed V and J ends, which lost 1 base and 3 bases, there was a span of 13 bases. Here the CDR3 reads CATSDFDQGLTDTQYF. The CDR3 bases are TGTGCCACCAGTGATTTTGACCAGGGGCTGACAGATACGCAGTATTTT.

On this clonotype itself: At one end, the junction sequence differs from germline, possibly due to a read error. The genes are TRBV6-9 and TRBJ2-7; TRBD2 agrees at 7 bases. The CDR3 extends over 17 amino acids. The V gene's germline CDR1 is MNHGY and CDR2 SVAAGI. CDR3 amino acids: CASSSTCGSSGRYEQYF. CDR3 in DNA: TGCGCCAGCAGTTCGACTTGCGGGAGTTCAGGGCGCTACGAGCAGTACTTC.

This clonotype was seen at least ten times. The chain uses TRBV5-4 and TRBJ2-7; 8 bases line up with TRBD1. J lost 5 bases, V lost 4 bases, and 8 bases had no gene match. This CDR3 contains 14 residues. The germline CDR1 and CDR2 sequences are SGHNT and YYREEE (reference sequence). CDR3 region: CASSALTGADEQYF. The CDR3, as DNA: TGTGCCAGCAGCGCGCTGACAGGGGCAGACGAGCAGTACTTC.

This clonotype was counted ten times or more. V is TRBV10-3 and J is TRBJ2-1, with 8 positions matching TRBD2. The CDR3 has 14 amino acids. Per germline, CDR1 ENHRY and CDR2 SYGVKD. Unmatched junction bases numbered 3, after V lost 7 bases and J lost 1 base. DNA for the CDR3: TGTGCCATCAAGGCTAGCGGGTCCTACAATGAGCAGTTCTTC. Its protein is CAIKASGSYNEQFF.

This clonotype appeared many times. The chain recombines TRBV5-6 with TRBJ2-7, with TRBD1 identical over 8 bases. V was clipped by 4 bases and J by 2 bases; unmatched bases: 5. The CDR3 is 14 residues long. From germline, CDR1 is SGHDT and CDR2 YYEEEE. CDR3 loop: CASSVTGQAYEQYF. CDR3 nucleotide sequence: TGTGCCAGCAGCGTTACGGGACAGGCCTACGAGCAGTACTTC.

By proportion, this clonotype is medium-sized. The V and J genes are TRBV27 and TRBJ2-7; 11 nucleotides line up with TRBD2. Germline CDR1 is MNHEY and CDR2 is SMNVEV (reference sequence). J was trimmed by 0 bases and V by 0 bases; bases with no gene match: 1. The CDR3 sequence is 16 residues long. CDR3 DNA sequence: TGTGCCAGCAGTTTATCTACTAGCGGGAGCTCCTACGAGCAGTACTTC. Its translation is CASSLSTSGSSYEQYF.

The chain joins TRBV7-3 to TRBJ1-2; TRBD1 aligns across 8 bases. The CDR3 loop spans 13 amino acids. With 3 bases clipped from V and 3 bases from J, the junction kept 0 bases outside the gene matches. CDR1 SGHTA and CDR2 FQGTGA come from the germline V gene. The CDR3 DNA reads as TGTGCCAGCAGCTTGGGACAGGACTATGGCTACACCTTC. Translating it yields CASSLGQDYGYTF.

The chain joins TRBV7-9 to TRBJ2-1; 11 bases match TRBD2. This CDR3 is built from 16 residues. J gave up 5 bases and V 4 bases, and 7 bases lay outside the gene matches. Germline values: CDR1 SEHNR, CDR2 FQNEAQ (reference sequence). CDR3 sequence (DNA): TGTGCCAGCAGCTCTACCGCGACTAGCGGGAACAATGAGCAGTTCTTC. This gives the protein CASSSTATSGNNEQFF.

This clonotype appeared many times. This chain joins TRBV4-2 and TRBJ2-1, with D possibly TRBD2 on 6 matching bases. The CDR3 extends over 15 amino acids. Trimming took off 5 bases at V and 2 bases at J, with 13 bases between the two ends. Germline V gene sequence: CDR1 LGHNA, CDR2 YNFKEQ. CDR3 DNA: TGTGCCAGCAGCACAGGCGGGATGACCTACAATGAGCAGTTCTTC. Amino acids: CASSTGGMTYNEQFF.

Turning to this clonotype: The final CDR3 position lacks the conserved phenylalanine or tryptophan, pointing to a likely read error. This chain connects TRBV6-2 or TRBV6-3 to TRBJ1-2; D unclear. CDR1 is MNHEY and CDR2 is SVGEGT in the germline V gene. The CDR3 has 14 amino acids. The CDR3 loop reads CASSYSRTQNGYTI. In DNA form, the CDR3 reads TGCGCCAGCAGTTACTCGAGGACTCAAAACGGCTACACCATC.

On this clonotype: Only one base separates this from a far larger clonotype, so it likely reflects a read error. The chain carries TRBV12-3 or TRBV12-4 and TRBJ2-7; D unclear. The J call is uncertain, as TRBJ2-5 better fits the DNA end. There are 12 residues in the CDR3. The CDR3 reads CASSQWGETQYF. The CDR3 DNA is TGTGCCAGCAGTCAGTGGGGAGAGACCCAGTACTTC.

Of note for this clonotype: A read error may produce the germline difference seen at one junction end. The chain couples TRBV19 to TRBJ2-7, with D perhaps TRBD1 (6 bases). CDR3 size: 15 residues. The germline V gene has CDR1 LNHDA and CDR2 SQIVND (reference sequence). The CDR3 sequence: CAGSVSGVAGYEQYF. DNA for the CDR3: TGTGCCGGTAGTGTCTCAGGGGTCGCGGGCTACGAGCAGTACTTC. Using reference TRBV19 and TRBJ2-7 for the parts outside the CDR3, the full variable domain is DGGITQSPKYLFRKEGQNVTLSCEQNLNHDAMYWYRQDPGQGLRLIYYSQIVNDFQKGDIAEGYSVSREKKESFPLTVTSAQKNPTAFYLCAGSVSGVAGYEQYFGPGTRLTVT.

This clonotype occurred many times. The chain couples TRBV7-9 to TRBJ2-1; the match to TRBD2 covers 8 bases. Trimming took 4 bases from V and 7 from J; bases not matched to a gene: 15. This CDR3 comprises 17 residues. From germline, CDR1 is SEHNR and CDR2 FQNEAQ (reference sequence). The CDR3 bases are TGTGCCAGCAGCTCGCCCCTAGCGGGCCGGGGTCGGAATGAGCAGTTCTTC. This gives the protein CASSSPLAGRGRNEQFF.

The V call is TRBV15, the J call TRBJ2-7, with TRBD1 as a possible D gene (5 bases). CDR1 is LNHNV, CDR2 YYDKDF, per germline (reference sequence). The CDR3 sequence is 12 residues long. Trimming removed 4 bases from V and 4 bases from J, with 8 bases in between. CDR3 sequence: CATSTQGYEQYF. The CDR3 DNA follows: TGTGCCACCAGCACGCAGGGATACGAGCAGTACTTC.

Note on this clonotype: A far larger clone is just one base off, so this is likely a read error. The chain couples TRBV6-8 to TRBJ2-1; 11 nucleotides align to TRBD2. The CDR3 contains 17 residues. Germline CDR1 is MNHGY and CDR2 is SAAAGT. The chain's CDR3 is CANSYGSGRAGYNEQFF. CDR3 sequence (DNA): TGTGCCAACAGTTACGGTAGCGGGAGGGCCGGATACAATGAGCAGTTCTTC.

This clonotype is medium-sized in the sample. The rearrangement joins TRBV28 to TRBJ1-2, with TRBD1 matching over 10 bases. CDR3 size: 15 residues. Germline values: CDR1 MDHEN, CDR2 SYDVKM. V shed 4 bases, J shed 7 bases, and the junction held 9 bases outside the gene matches. As DNA, the CDR3 is TGTGCCAGCAGTTCAACGGGACAGGGGACGGGTGGCTACACCTTC. It translates to CASSSTGQGTGGYTF.

The rearrangement links TRBV5-4 to TRBJ2-5; 9 bases map to TRBD2. Germline V gene lookup returns CDR1 SGHNT and CDR2 YYREEE (reference sequence). Trimming at V came to 4 bases and at J to 4 bases, leaving 8 bases not matched to a gene. The CDR3 is 15 residues long. The CDR3 DNA follows: TGTGCCAGCAGCAGCCTTAGCGGGAGCGTAGAGACCCAGTACTTC. It specifies CASSSLSGSVETQYF.

This chain connects TRBV20-1 to TRBJ2-5; D is unresolved. CDR3 size: 10 residues. Germline-derived CDR1 and CDR2 are DFQATT and SNEGSKA (reference sequence). V lost 2 bases, J lost 5 bases, and 3 bases lay in between. This CDR3 is CSARSETQYF. CDR3 nucleotide sequence: TGCAGTGCTAGATCTGAGACCCAGTACTTC.

The rearrangement joins TRBV19 to TRBJ1-2; no clear D gene. Deletions cut 5 bases from V and 4 bases from J, with 8 bases between. The CDR3 length is 12 residues. Germline loops: CDR1 LNHDA, CDR2 SQIVND (reference sequence). In DNA form, the CDR3 reads TGTGCCAGTAGTGCCCGGAGCTATGGCTACACCTTC. It translates to CASSARSYGYTF.

This sequence joins TRBV20-1 and TRBJ2-2, with 7 nucleotides matching TRBD2. There are 16 residues in the CDR3. J was trimmed by 7 bases and V by 3 bases; bases with no gene match: 14. The germline V gene encodes CDR1 DFQATT and CDR2 SNEGSKA (reference sequence). For the CDR3, the DNA is TGCAGTGCTAGGCCTACCACAGCGGGGCGGGGCGGGGAGCTGTTTTTT. This gives the protein CSARPTTAGRGGELFF.